A single sample gave rise to the 19 T cell receptor beta chains below, sequenced in a study of vaccination effects on CD4 cells after COVID-19. These receptors have no known antigen. Sequenced by immunoSEQ multiplex PCR; TCRdb stores in-frame clones only, minus some. The data contain 70,000 or so clones, 73% of them singletons. In the ViraFEST assay, antigen-specific CD4+ clonotypes were identified by expansion after peptide-pool stimulation. Culture lasted roughly 9 days before CD4+ T cell isolation. The person's infection with SARS-CoV-2, confirmed by PCR, took place between March and December 2020. This specimen consisted of CD4+ T cells from PBMCs cultured with HIV peptides, obtained before COVID-19 vaccination. As to subset: HIV-1 Nef peptide pool negative control/reference culture. These receptors were obtained from a human donor who had a prior SARS-CoV-2 infection.

This clone was recorded once. The V call is TRBV5-1, the J call TRBJ2-5; 10 bases match TRBD2. The CDR3 contains 16 residues. The germline V gene encodes CDR1 SGHRS and CDR2 YFSETQ. Trimming took 1 base from V and 5 from J; bases not matched to a gene: 8. CDR3 sequence: CASSLRPSGSRETQYF. In DNA form, the CDR3 reads TGCGCCAGCAGCTTGAGGCCTAGCGGGAGCCGGGAGACCCAGTACTTC.

The rearrangement links TRBV9 to TRBJ2-1; the match to TRBD2 covers 7 bases. V was pared by 3 bases and J by 5 bases, with 8 bases of the junction left unmatched. The CDR3 loop spans 15 amino acids. Per germline, CDR1 SGDLS and CDR2 YYNGEE. CDR3 loop: CASSEVGGPDNEQFF. The CDR3 DNA reads as TGTGCCAGCAGCGAGGTGGGAGGGCCGGACAATGAGCAGTTCTTC.

This chain connects TRBV19 to TRBJ1-5, with 7 bases lining up with TRBD1. Looked up from germline, CDR1 is LNHDA and CDR2 is SQIVND (reference sequence). J lost 1 base, V lost 6 bases, and 9 bases had no gene match. This CDR3 has 16 amino acids. CDR3 coding DNA: TGTGCCAGTAGCACCCACAGGGGAGAAAGCAATCAGCCCCAGCATTTT. The encoded protein is CASSTHRGESNQPQHF. Full variable domain (rest looked up from reference TRBV19 and TRBJ1-5): DGGITQSPKYLFRKEGQNVTLSCEQNLNHDAMYWYRQDPGQGLRLIYYSQIVNDFQKGDIAEGYSVSREKKESFPLTVTSAQKNPTAFYLCASSTHRGESNQPQHFGDGTRLSIL.

The rearrangement uses TRBV5-1 and TRBJ2-1, with TRBD1 matching over 10 bases. This CDR3 has 15 amino acids. Germline V gene data show CDR1 as SGHRS and CDR2 as YFSETQ. V trimming: 4 bases; J trimming: 6 bases; junction bases outside the gene matches: 7. Here the CDR3 reads CASSVGTGVLNEQFF. The CDR3, as DNA: TGCGCCAGCAGCGTCGGGACAGGGGTTCTCAATGAGCAGTTCTTC.

This clone was seen a few times. Relative to the germline gene, one junction end is altered; a read error may explain this. This chain uses TRBV7-7 with TRBJ2-2; TRBD2 might be the D (5 bases). This CDR3 spans 13 amino acids. Germline V gene data show CDR1 as SSHAT and CDR2 as FNYEAQ (reference sequence). CDR3 residues: CASSLGLPGELFF. The CDR3 DNA sequence: TGTGCTAGCAGCCTCGGACTTCCCGGGGAGCTGTTTTTT. Supplemented by reference TRBV7-7 and TRBJ2-2, the full variable domain reads GAGVSQSPRYKVTKRGQDVTLRCDPISSHATLYWYQQALGQGPEFLTYFNYEAQPDKSGLPSDRFSAERPEGSISTLTIQRTEQRDSAMYRCASSLGLPGELFFGEGSRLTVL.

The chain uses TRBV28 and TRBJ2-4; D possibly matches TRBD1 or TRBD2 (6 bases each). Trimming stripped 5 bases from V and 10 bases from J, with 18 bases between. Germline loops: CDR1 MDHEN, CDR2 SYDVKM. This CDR3 has 14 residues. This CDR3 is CASSLLGGRGIQYF. The DNA of the CDR3 is TGTGCCAGCAGTCTGCTGGGGGGCCGAGGTATTCAGTACTTC.

This clone was seen a few times. Germline is not matched at one junction end, which may reflect a read error. The V call is TRBV7-7, the J call TRBJ2-1; 9 bases line up with TRBD2. The CDR3 runs to 15 residues. Germline lookup yields CDR1 SSHAT and CDR2 FNYEAQ (reference sequence). CDR3 sequence reads: CASSLGLAGTHEQFF. CDR3 nucleotides: TGTGCTAGCAGCTTAGGTCTAGCGGGAACGCATGAGCAGTTCTTC.

This clone came up a few times. The CDR3 nucleotides are TGTGCCAGCACACGAAGGACCGGGGAGCTGTTTTTT. This gives the protein CASTRRTGELFF. The chain employs TRBV12-3 or TRBV12-4 and TRBJ2-2; D ambiguous. Trimming shortened V by 7 bases and J by 5 bases, and 8 bases separated the two germline ends. The CDR3 runs to 12 residues.

The rearrangement joins TRBV11-3 to TRBJ2-3; 10 nucleotides line up with TRBD2. The CDR3 is made up of 16 amino acids. Germline CDR1 reads SGHNT; CDR2 reads YENEEA. V shed 4 bases, J shed 3 bases, and the junction held 7 bases outside the gene matches. Here the CDR3 reads CASSSGLARGTDTQYF. The CDR3 bases are TGTGCCAGCAGCTCGGGACTAGCGAGAGGGACAGATACGCAGTATTTT.

V is TRBV15 and J is TRBJ2-1; TRBD2 is a possible D gene (6 bases). The CDR3 sequence is 14 residues long. CDR1 is LNHNV and CDR2 is YYDKDF in the germline V gene (reference sequence). V was clipped by 4 bases and J by 5 bases, with 12 bases between them. The CDR3 DNA is TGTGCCACCAGCATCCGGGAGCCCGACAATGAGCAGTTCTTC. Amino acid sequence: CATSIREPDNEQFF.

V usage is TRBV6-5 and J usage is TRBJ1-4; D perhaps matches TRBD1 (5 bases). The CDR3 loop spans 11 amino acids. In germline, CDR1 is MNHEY, CDR2 SVGAGI. Trimming cost V 2 bases and J 17 bases, with 12 bases left between them. CDR3 sequence (DNA): TGTGCCAGCAGTTACCAGGGACGTCTCTTTTTT. Protein product: CASSYQGRLFF.

J is TRBJ1-6 and V is TRBV30; 9 bases are shared with TRBD1. Trimming removed 3 bases from V and 3 bases from J; junction bases left unmatched: 9. The CDR3 runs 17 residues. Per the germline V gene, CDR1 is GTSNPN and CDR2 is SVGIG (reference sequence). The CDR3 spells CAWRSKPGQGYNSPLHF. CDR3 nucleotide sequence: TGTGCCTGGAGGTCGAAACCGGGACAGGGCTATAATTCACCCCTCCACTTT.

The V and J genes are TRBV3-1 (or the pseudogene TRBV3-2) and TRBJ1-2, with 9 bases fitting TRBD1. The germline CDR1 and CDR2 sequences are LGHDT and YNNKEL (reference sequence). CDR3 length: 16 residues. The junction had 12 bases not matched to a gene; V was cut back by 3 bases and J by 7 bases. The CDR3 coding sequence is TGTGCCAGCAGCCACCGAGGGGGACAGGGAGTGGTTGGCTACACCTTC. It specifies CASSHRGGQGVVGYTF.

This clone has only one observation. The chain combines TRBV9 with TRBJ1-2, with TRBD1 as a possible D gene (6 bases). This CDR3 is 12 amino acids long. The V end was cut by 4 bases, the J end by 8 bases, with 12 bases between. Germline CDR1 SGDLS, CDR2 YYNGEE. The CDR3 DNA is TGTGCCAGCAGCTCTCGACAGGCCGGCTACACCTTC. Protein sequence: CASSSRQAGYTF. Drawing the rest from reference TRBV9 and TRBJ1-2, the complete variable domain is DSGVTQTPKHLITATGQRVTLRCSPRSGDLSVYWYQQSLDQGLQFLIQYYNGEERAKGNILERFSAQQFPDLHSELNLSSLELGDSALYFCASSSRQAGYTFGSGTRLTVV.

This sequence joins TRBV6-5 and TRBJ1-2, with D unclear. This CDR3 spans 14 amino acids. V lost 0 bases to trimming and J lost 2 bases, with 7 bases between them. Germline V gives CDR1 MNHEY, CDR2 SVGAGI. The CDR3 nucleotides are TGTGCCAGCAGTTACTCGTTTCCAAACTATGGCTACACCTTC. Its translation: CASSYSFPNYGYTF.

The sample holds a few counts of this clone. The CDR3, as DNA: TGTGCCAGCAGCCGCGGGGGTTACAATCAGCCCCAGCATTTT. Amino acid sequence: CASSRGGYNQPQHF. The V call is TRBV9, the J call TRBJ1-5, with D possibly TRBD1 on 5 matching bases. V lost 4 bases, J lost 3 bases, and 11 bases lay in between. This CDR3 is 14 amino acids long. Per the germline V gene, CDR1 is SGDLS and CDR2 is YYNGEE.

CDR3 bases: TGCGCCAGCAGCTTAAAACAGGTTGGGGACACTGAAGCTTTCTTT. Translation: CASSLKQVGDTEAFF. This chain joins TRBV5-1 and TRBJ1-1; the D gene is possibly TRBD1 (5 bases). The CDR3 sequence is 15 residues long. V was pared by 2 bases and J by 3 bases, with 14 bases between. The germline CDR1 and CDR2 sequences are SGHRS and YFSETQ.

The V call is TRBV5-8, the J call TRBJ2-7, with 9 nucleotides matching TRBD1. The CDR3 consists of 15 residues. Germline V CDR1 and CDR2: SGHTS, YDEGEE. After removal of 0 bases from V and 5 bases from J, the junction contained 6 bases not matched to a gene. The CDR3 DNA follows: TGTGCCAGCAGCTTGGGGGACAGGGTGTTCGACGAGCAGTACTTC. Translated, it gives CASSLGDRVFDEQYF.

This chain uses TRBV19 with TRBJ2-1; TRBD1 might be the D (8 bases). Trimming cost V 7 bases and J 2 bases, with 27 bases left between them. The CDR3 covers 19 residues. Germline values: CDR1 LNHDA, CDR2 SQIVND (reference sequence). For the CDR3, the DNA is TGTGCCAGTAATCCGAGACAGGGGAGGGCCCGGGCCCCCTACAATGAGCAGTTCTTC. This gives the protein CASNPRQGRARAPYNEQFF.